This T cell receptor (beta chain) was identified in a study of T cell responses to AZD1222 COVID-19 vaccine. Study observations and caveats: Among the donors, most were white British and more were female, and clonal diversity was possibly underestimated. Seropositive AZD1222 recipients at baseline numbered only 6 or 7. The CD4 TCRs associated with vaccination extended across spike and predominated at 160-218 and 743-854.

Clones were sequenced by immunoSEQ multiplex PCR, and TCRdb holds only the in-frame ones, with some missing. Here the sample spans around 150,000 clones, about nine tenths being singletons. Pooled in the analysis were second doses at about 4 or about 12 weeks. Concerning this clone itself: No antigen is known for it.

The TCR originated in an adult who received the AZD1222 COVID-19 vaccine. This sample comprised peripheral blood, obtained 28 days after the second AZD1222 dose.

The CDR3 reads CASSPYSGVGYEQYF. The CDR3 DNA is TGTGCCAGCAGCCCATACTCAGGGGTGGGCTACGAGCAGTACTTC. The chain couples TRBV7-9 to TRBJ2-7, with TRBD1 as a possible D gene (6 bases). Per germline, CDR1 SEHNR and CDR2 FQNEAQ (reference sequence). Deletions cut 5 bases from V and 3 bases from J, with 17 bases between. This CDR3 has 15 residues.